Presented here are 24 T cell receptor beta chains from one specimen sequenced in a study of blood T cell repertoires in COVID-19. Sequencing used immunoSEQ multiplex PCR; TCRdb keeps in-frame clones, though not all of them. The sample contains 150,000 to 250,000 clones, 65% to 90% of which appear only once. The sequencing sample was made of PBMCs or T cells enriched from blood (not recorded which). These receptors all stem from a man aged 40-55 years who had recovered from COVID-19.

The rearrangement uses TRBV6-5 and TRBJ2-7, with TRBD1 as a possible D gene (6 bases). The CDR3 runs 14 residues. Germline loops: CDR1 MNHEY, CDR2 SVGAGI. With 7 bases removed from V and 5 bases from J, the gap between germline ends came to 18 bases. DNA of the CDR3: TGTGCCAGCAACCACGCGACAGGCGTCGACGAGCAGTACTTC. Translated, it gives CASNHATGVDEQYF.

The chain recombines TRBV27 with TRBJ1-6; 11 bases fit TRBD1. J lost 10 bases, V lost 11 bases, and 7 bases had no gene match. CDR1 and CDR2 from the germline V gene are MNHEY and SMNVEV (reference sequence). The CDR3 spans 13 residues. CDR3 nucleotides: TGTGCCGCCGGGACAGGGGGAGTGTCACCCCTCCACTTT. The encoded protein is CAAGTGGVSPLHF.

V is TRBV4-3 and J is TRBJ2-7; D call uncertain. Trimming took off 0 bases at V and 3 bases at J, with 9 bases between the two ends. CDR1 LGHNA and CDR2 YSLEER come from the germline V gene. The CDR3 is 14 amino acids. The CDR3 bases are TGCGCCAGCAGCCAAGATCAGGCTAACTACGAGCAGTACTTC. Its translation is CASSQDQANYEQYF.

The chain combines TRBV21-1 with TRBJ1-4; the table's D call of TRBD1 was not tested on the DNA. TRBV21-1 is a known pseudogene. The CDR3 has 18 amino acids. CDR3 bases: TGTGCCAGCAGCAAAAAAAACATACAGGGGGGCACTAATGAAAAACTGTTTTTT. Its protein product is CASSKKNIQGGTNEKLFF.

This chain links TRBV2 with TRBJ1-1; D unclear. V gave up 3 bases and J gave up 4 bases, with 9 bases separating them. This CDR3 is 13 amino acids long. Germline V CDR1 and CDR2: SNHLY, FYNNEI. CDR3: CASSDPSLTEAFF. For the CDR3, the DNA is TGTGCCAGCAGTGACCCGAGTCTCACTGAAGCTTTCTTT.

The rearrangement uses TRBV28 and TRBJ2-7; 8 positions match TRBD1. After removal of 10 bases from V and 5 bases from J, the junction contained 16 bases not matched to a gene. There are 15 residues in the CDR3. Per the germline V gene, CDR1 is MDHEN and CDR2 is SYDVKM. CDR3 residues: CANGAGDRGIHEQYF. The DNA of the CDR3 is TGTGCCAATGGTGCTGGAGACAGGGGTATCCACGAGCAGTACTTC.

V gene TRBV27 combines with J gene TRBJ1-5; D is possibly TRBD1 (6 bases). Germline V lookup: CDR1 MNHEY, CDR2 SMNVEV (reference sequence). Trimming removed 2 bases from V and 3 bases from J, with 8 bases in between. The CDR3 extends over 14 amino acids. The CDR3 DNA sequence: TGTGCCAGCAGTTTAGGACAGCCCAATCAGCCCCAGCATTTT. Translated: CASSLGQPNQPQHF.

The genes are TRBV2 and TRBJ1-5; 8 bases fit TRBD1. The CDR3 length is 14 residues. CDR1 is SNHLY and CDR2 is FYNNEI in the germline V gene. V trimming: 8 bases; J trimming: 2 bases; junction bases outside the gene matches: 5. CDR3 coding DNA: TGTGCCAGCGGGGAGGGACAGGGCAATCAGCCCCAGCATTTT. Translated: CASGEGQGNQPQHF.

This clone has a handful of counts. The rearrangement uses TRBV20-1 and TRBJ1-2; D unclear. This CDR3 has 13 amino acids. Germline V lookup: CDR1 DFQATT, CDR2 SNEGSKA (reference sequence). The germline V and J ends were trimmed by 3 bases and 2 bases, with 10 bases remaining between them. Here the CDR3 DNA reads TGCAGTGCTAGTGACCCACTAAACTATGGCTACACCTTC. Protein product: CSASDPLNYGYTF.

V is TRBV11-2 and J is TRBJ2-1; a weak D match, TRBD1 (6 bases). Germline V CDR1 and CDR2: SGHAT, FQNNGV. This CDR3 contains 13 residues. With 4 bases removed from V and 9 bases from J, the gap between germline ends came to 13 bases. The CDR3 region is CASSSQGFGEQFF. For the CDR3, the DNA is TGTGCCAGCAGCTCACAGGGATTCGGTGAGCAGTTCTTC.

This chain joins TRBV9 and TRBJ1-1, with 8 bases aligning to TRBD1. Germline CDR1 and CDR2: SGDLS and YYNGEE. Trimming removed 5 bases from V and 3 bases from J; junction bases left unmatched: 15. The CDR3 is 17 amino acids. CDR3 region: CASSSIADRGGDTEAFF. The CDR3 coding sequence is TGTGCCAGCAGTTCCATCGCAGACAGGGGTGGGGACACTGAAGCTTTCTTT.

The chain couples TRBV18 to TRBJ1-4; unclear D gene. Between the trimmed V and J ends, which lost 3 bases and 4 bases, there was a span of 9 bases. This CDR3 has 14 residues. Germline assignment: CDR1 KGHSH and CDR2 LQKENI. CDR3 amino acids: CASSPVSVNEKLFF. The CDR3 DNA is TGTGCCAGCTCACCGGTGTCGGTTAATGAAAAACTGTTTTTT.

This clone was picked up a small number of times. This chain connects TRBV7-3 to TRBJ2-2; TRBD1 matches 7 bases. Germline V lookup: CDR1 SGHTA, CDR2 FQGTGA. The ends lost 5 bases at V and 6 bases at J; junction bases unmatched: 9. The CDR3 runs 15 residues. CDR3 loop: CASSPGGHSSGELFF. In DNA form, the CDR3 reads TGTGCCAGCAGCCCAGGGGGACATTCTTCCGGGGAGCTGTTTTTT. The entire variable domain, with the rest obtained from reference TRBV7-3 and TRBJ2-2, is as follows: GAGVSQTPSNKVTEKGKYVELRCDPISGHTALYWYRQSLGQGPEFLIYFQGTGAADDSGLPNDRFFAVRPEGSVSTLKIQRTERGDSAVYLCASSPGGHSSGELFFGEGSRLTVL.

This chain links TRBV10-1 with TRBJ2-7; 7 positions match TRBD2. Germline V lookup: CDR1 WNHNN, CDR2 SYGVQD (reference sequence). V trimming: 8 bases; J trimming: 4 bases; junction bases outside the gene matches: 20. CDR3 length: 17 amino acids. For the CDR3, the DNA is TGCGCCAGCGGGGTCCGGGGGAAAAGGGGACTATCGTACGAGCAGTACTTC. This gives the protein CASGVRGKRGLSYEQYF.

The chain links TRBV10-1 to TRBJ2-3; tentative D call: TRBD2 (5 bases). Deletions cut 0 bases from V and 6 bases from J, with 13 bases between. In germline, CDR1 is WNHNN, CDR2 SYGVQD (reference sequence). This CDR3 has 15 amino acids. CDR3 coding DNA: TGCGCCAGCAGTGAGTCGCCCCGACCGGGGGATACGCAGTATTTT. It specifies CASSESPRPGDTQYF.

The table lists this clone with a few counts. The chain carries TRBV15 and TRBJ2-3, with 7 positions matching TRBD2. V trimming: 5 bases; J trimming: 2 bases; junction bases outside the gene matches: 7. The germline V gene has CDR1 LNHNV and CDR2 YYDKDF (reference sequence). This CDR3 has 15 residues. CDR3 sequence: CATSPQRGVTDTQYF. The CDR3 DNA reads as TGTGCCACCAGCCCTCAGCGGGGTGTCACAGATACGCAGTATTTT. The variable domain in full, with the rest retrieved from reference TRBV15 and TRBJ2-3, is DAMVIQNPRYQVTQFGKPVTLSCSQTLNHNVMYWYQQKSSQAPKLLFHYYDKDFNNEADTPDNFQSRRPNTSFCFLDIRSPGLGDTAMYLCATSPQRGVTDTQYFGPGTRLTVL.

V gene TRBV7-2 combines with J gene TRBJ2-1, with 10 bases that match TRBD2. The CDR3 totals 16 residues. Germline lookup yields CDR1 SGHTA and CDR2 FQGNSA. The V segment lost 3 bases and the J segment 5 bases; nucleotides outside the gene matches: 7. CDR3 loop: CASSFPTSGINNEQFF. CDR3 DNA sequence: TGTGCCAGCAGCTTTCCAACTAGCGGGATCAACAATGAGCAGTTCTTC.

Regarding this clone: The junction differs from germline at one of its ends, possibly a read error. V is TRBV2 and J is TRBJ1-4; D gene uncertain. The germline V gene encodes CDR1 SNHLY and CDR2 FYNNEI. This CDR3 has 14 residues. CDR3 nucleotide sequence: TGTGCCAGCAGGGAAGCCAGGAGGGCGGAAAAACTGTTTTTT. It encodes CASREARRAEKLFF.

The CDR3 nucleotides read TGTGCCAGCAGTTTCGGGTACTCTGGGGCCAACGTCCTGACTTTC. This codes for CASSFGYSGANVLTF. This rearrangement joins TRBV7-3 to TRBJ2-6; D remains ambiguous. The CDR3 runs 15 residues. The ends were cut back, 6 bases at V and 0 bases at J, with 9 bases in the middle. Germline V gene lookup returns CDR1 SGHTA and CDR2 FQGTGA.

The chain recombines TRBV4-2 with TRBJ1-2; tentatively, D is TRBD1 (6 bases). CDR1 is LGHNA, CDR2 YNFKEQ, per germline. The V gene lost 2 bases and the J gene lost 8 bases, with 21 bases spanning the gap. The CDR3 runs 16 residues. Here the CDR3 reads CASSQPREGVVRGYTF. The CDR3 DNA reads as TGTGCCAGCAGCCAACCCCGGGAGGGGGTGGTACGGGGCTACACCTTC.

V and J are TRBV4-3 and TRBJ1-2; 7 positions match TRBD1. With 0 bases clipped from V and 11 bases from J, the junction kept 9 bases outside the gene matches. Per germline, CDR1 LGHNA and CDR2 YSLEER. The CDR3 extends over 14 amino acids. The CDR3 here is CASSQEGDSRRYTF. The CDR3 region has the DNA TGCGCCAGCAGCCAAGAAGGGGACAGTCGACGGTACACCTTC.

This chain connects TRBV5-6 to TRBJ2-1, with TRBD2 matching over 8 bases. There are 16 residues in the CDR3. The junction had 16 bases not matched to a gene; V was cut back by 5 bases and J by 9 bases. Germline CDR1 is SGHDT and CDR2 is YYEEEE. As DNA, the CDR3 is TGTGCCAGCAGTCGGGGCGCGAGCGGGAGACCGAGTGAGCAGTTCTTC. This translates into CASSRGASGRPSEQFF.

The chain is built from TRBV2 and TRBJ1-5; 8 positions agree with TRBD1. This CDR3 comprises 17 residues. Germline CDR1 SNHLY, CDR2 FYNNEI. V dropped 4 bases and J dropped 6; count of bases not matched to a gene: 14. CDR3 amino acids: CASSGYRGESLLQPQHF. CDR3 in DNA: TGTGCCAGCAGTGGTTACAGGGGGGAATCTTTGCTTCAGCCCCAGCATTTT.

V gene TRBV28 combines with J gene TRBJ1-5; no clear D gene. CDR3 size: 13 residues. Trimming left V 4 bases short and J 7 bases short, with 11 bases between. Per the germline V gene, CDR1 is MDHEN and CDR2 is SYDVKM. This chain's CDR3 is CASSSGFRQPQHF. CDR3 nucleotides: TGTGCCAGCAGTTCGGGTTTCCGGCAGCCCCAGCATTTT.